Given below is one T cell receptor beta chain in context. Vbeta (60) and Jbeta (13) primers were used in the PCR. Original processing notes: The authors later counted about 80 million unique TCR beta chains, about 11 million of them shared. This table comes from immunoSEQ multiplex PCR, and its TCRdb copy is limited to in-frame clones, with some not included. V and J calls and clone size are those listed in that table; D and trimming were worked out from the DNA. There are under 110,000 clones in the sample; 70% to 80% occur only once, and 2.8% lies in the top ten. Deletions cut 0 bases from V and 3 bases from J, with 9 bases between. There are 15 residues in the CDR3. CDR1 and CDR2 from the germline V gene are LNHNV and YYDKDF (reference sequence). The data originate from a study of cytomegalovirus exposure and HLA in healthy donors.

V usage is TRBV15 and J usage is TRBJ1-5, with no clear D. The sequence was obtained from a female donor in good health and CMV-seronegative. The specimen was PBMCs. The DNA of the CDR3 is TGTGCCACCAGCAGAGATGACAAGACCAATCAGCCCCAGCATTTT. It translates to CATSRDDKTNQPQHF. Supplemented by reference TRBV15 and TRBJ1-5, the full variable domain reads DAMVIQNPRYQVTQFGKPVTLSCSQTLNHNVMYWYQQKSSQAPKLLFHYYDKDFNNEADTPDNFQSRRPNTSFCFLDIRSPGLGDTAMYLCATSRDDKTNQPQHFGDGTRLSIL.